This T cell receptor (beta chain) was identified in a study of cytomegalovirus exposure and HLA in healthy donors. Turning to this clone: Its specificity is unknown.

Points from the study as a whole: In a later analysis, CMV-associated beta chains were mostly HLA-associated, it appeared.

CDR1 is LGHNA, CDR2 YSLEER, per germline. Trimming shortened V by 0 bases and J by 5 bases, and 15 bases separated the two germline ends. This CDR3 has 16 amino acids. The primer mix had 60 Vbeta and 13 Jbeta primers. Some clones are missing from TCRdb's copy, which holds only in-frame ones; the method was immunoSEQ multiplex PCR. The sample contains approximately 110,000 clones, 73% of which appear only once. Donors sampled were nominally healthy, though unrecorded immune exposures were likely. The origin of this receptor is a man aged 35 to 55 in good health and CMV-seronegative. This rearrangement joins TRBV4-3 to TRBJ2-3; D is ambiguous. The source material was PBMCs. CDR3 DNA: TGCGCCAGCAGCCAAGAAGCCCCTTCCGGTAGAGATACGCAGTATTTT. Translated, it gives CASSQEAPSGRDTQYF.